The 8 T cell receptor beta chains below come from one sample, sequenced in a study of blood T cell repertoires in COVID-19. Sequenced by immunoSEQ multiplex PCR; TCRdb stores in-frame clones only, minus some. The data hold 78,000 or so clones, with approximately 83% observed a single time. What was sequenced was peripheral blood. The receptors derive from a human donor in a cohort sampled during active COVID-19.

J is TRBJ2-1 and V is TRBV12-3 or TRBV12-4; D remains unclear. This CDR3 spans 12 amino acids. Trimming pared 3 bases from V and 4 bases from J, leaving 4 bases between. This chain's CDR3 is CASSLSYNEQFF. In DNA, the CDR3 is TGTGCCAGCAGTTTGAGTTACAATGAGCAGTTCTTC.

This clone occurred a few times. This chain connects TRBV6-4 to TRBJ1-6; D is unclear. Per the germline V gene, CDR1 is MRHNA and CDR2 is SNTAGT. The CDR3 loop spans 15 amino acids. V shed 5 bases and J shed 1 base, with 9 bases lying between them. CDR3: CASSPGRSYNSPLHF. The DNA for the CDR3 is TGTGCCAGCAGTCCGGGGAGGTCCTATAATTCACCCCTCCACTTT.

The chain recombines TRBV12-5 with TRBJ2-1; possible D gene TRBD2, 6 bases. CDR3 length: 15 amino acids. With 4 bases removed from V and 4 bases from J, the gap between germline ends came to 14 bases. Germline CDR1 and CDR2: LGHNT and FRNRAP. For the CDR3, the DNA is TGTGCTAGTGGTTCCCGAGCGGGTGTATACAATGAGCAGTTCTTC. This encodes CASGSRAGVYNEQFF.

This clone has more than one count but fewer than ten. The rearrangement uses TRBV5-1 and TRBJ1-6; maybe TRBD1 (5 bases). The CDR3 is 15 amino acids. The V end was cut by 5 bases, the J end by 7 bases, with 16 bases between. Looked up from germline, CDR1 is SGHRS and CDR2 is YFSETQ. DNA of the CDR3: TGCGCCAGCAGTTTCTCTATGGAGGGGAATTCACCCCTCCACTTT. Encoded protein: CASSFSMEGNSPLHF.

CDR3 in amino acids: CASSLGVLGPEGSGNTIYF. The CDR3 coding sequence is TGTGCCAGCAGCTTAGGAGTGCTAGGCCCGGAGGGTTCTGGAAACACCATATATTTT. This chain uses TRBV11-2 with TRBJ1-3; D gene unclear. The V and J ends lost 1 base and 1 base respectively, with 20 bases between them. The CDR3 consists of 19 residues. Germline CDR1 reads SGHAT; CDR2 reads FQNNGV.

The V and J genes are TRBV27 and TRBJ1-1; maybe TRBD1 (5 bases). Trimming removed 1 base at V and 5 bases at J, with 14 bases between. This CDR3 comprises 15 residues. Germline CDR1 and CDR2: MNHEY and SMNVEV (reference sequence). CDR3 sequence (DNA): TGTGCCAGCAGTTTATGGGGCCGTCTGGGGACTGAAGCTTTCTTT. This translates into CASSLWGRLGTEAFF.

The DNA of the CDR3 is TGTGCCAGTAGTCACAGGGGGCTCACCGGGGAGCTGTTTTTT. Protein product: CASSHRGLTGELFF. V usage is TRBV19 and J usage is TRBJ2-2, with TRBD1 identical over 9 bases. Germline V CDR1 and CDR2: LNHDA, SQIVND (reference sequence). With V trimmed by 5 bases and J by 4 bases, 2 bases remained unmatched. The CDR3 spans 14 residues.

The table lists this clone with a few counts. This chain links TRBV28 with TRBJ2-1, with TRBD1 identical over 7 bases. CDR3 size: 15 residues. The trim removed 3 bases at V and 1 base at J, leaving 3 bases unmatched. The germline CDR1 and CDR2 sequences are MDHEN and SYDVKM. DNA of the CDR3: TGTGCCAGCAGTTTTAACAGGGGTTCCTACAATGAGCAGTTCTTC. It specifies CASSFNRGSYNEQFF.